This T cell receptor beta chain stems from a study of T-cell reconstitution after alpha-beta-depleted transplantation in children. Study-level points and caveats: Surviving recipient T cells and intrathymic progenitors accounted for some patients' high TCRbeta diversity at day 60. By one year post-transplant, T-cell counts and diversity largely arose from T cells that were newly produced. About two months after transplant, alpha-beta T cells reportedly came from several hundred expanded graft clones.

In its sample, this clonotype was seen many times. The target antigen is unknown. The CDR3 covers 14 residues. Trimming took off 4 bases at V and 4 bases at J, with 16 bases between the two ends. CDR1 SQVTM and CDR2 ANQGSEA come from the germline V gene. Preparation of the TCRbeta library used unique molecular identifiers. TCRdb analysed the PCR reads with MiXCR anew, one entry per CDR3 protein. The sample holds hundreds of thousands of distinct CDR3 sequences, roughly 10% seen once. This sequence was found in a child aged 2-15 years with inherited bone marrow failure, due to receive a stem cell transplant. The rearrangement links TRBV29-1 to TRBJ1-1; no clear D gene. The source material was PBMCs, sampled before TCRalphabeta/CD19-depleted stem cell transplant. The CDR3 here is CSVARLQPGTEAFF. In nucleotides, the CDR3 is TGCAGCGTTGCCCGTCTACAGCCAGGCACTGAAGCTTTCTTT.